This T cell receptor (beta chain) is from a study of T cell responses to AZD1222 COVID-19 vaccine. Only in-frame clones appear in the TCRdb table, and some are missing; sequencing was by immunoSEQ multiplex PCR. This sample has 140,000 to 150,000 clones, with 75% to 95% found just once. Study-level results: Just a handful of AZD1222 recipients were seropositive at baseline. Females outnumbered males among donors, who were mostly white British; clonal diversity was possibly underestimated. The study reported that nearly half of spike-specific TCRs target unmutated variant regions.

This CDR3 has 17 residues. V lost 0 bases to trimming and J lost 2 bases; unmatched junction nucleotides: 8. The germline V gene has CDR1 LNHDA and CDR2 SQIVND (reference sequence). Concerning this clone itself: No antigen is known for it.

This specimen was peripheral blood, taken 28 days after the second dose of the MenACWY control vaccine. This chain connects TRBV19 to TRBJ2-3, with 7 bases that match TRBD2. This clonotype was sampled from an adult who received the MenACWY meningococcal vaccine as a control. The CDR3 DNA sequence: TGTGCCAGTAGTATAGATCTTGGTAGCGGGTACACAGATACGCAGTATTTT. Protein: CASSIDLGSGYTDTQYF. The complete variable domain, with remaining parts taken from reference TRBV19 and TRBJ2-3, reads DGGITQSPKYLFRKEGQNVTLSCEQNLNHDAMYWYRQDPGQGLRLIYYSQIVNDFQKGDIAEGYSVSREKKESFPLTVTSAQKNPTAFYLCASSIDLGSGYTDTQYFGPGTRLTVL.